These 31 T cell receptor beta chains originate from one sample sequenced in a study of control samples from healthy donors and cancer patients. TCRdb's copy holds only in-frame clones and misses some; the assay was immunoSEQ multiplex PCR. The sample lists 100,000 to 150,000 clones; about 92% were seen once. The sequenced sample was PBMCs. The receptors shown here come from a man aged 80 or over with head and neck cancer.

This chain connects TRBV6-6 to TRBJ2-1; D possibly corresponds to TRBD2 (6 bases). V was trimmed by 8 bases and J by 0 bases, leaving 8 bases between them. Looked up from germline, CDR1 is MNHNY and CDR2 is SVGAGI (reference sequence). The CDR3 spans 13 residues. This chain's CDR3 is CASRGYSYNEQFF. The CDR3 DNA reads TGTGCCAGCCGGGGGTACTCCTACAATGAGCAGTTCTTC.

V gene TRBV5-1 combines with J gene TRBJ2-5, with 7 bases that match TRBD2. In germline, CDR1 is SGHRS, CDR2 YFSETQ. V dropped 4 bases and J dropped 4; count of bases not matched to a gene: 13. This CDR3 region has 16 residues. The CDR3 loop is CASSKAGPQGGETQYF. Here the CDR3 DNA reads TGCGCCAGCAGCAAAGCGGGACCCCAAGGAGGAGAGACCCAGTACTTC.

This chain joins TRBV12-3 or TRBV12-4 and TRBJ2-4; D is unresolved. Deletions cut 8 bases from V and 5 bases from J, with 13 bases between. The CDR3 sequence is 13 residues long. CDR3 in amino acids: CASSSEPENIQYF. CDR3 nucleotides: TGTGCCAGCTCCTCAGAACCAGAAAACATTCAGTACTTC.

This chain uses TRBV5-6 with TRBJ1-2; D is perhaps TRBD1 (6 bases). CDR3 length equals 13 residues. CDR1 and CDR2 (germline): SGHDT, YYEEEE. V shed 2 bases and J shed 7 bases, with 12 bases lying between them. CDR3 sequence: CASSFIEGGGYTF. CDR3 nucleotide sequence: TGTGCCAGCAGCTTCATTGAGGGGGGTGGCTACACCTTC.

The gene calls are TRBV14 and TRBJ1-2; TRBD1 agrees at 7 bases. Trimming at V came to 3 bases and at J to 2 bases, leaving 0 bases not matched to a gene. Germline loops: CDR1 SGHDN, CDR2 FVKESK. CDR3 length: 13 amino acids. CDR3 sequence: CASSQDRNYGYTF. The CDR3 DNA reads TGTGCCAGCAGCCAGGACAGGAACTATGGCTACACCTTC.

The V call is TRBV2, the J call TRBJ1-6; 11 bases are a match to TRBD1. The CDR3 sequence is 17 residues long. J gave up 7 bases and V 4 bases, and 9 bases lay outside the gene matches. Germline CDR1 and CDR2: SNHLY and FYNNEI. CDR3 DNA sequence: TGTGCCAGCAGTGGGGACAGGGGGTTTAGTGGCAATTCACCCCTCCACTTT. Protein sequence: CASSGDRGFSGNSPLHF. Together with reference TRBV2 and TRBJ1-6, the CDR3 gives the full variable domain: EPEVTQTPSHQVTQMGQEVILRCVPISNHLYFYWYRQILGQKVEFLVSFYNNEISEKSEIFDDQFSVERPDGSNFTLKIRSTKLEDSAMYFCASSGDRGFSGNSPLHFGNGTRLTVT.

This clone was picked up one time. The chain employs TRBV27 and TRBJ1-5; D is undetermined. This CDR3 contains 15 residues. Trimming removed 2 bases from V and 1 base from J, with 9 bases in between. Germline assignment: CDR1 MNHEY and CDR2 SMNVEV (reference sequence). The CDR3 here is CASSLHSISNQPQHF. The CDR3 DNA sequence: TGTGCCAGCAGTTTACACAGTATCAGCAATCAGCCCCAGCATTTT.

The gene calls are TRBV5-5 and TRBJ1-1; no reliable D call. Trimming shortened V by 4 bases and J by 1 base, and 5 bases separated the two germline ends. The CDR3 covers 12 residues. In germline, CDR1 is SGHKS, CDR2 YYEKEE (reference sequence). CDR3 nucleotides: TGTGCCAGCAGCCATCGGAACACTGAAGCTTTCTTT. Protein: CASSHRNTEAFF. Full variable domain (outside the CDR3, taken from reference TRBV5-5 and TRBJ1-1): DAGVTQSPTHLIKTRGQQVTLRCSPISGHKSVSWYQQVLGQGPQFIFQYYEKEERGRGNFPDRFSARQFPNYSSELNVNALLLGDSALYLCASSHRNTEAFFGQGTRLTVV.

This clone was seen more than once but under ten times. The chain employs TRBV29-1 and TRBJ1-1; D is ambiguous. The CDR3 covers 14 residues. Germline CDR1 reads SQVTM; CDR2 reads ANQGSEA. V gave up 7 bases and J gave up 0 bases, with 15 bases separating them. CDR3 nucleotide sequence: TGCAGCGCCTTTAAACATAATATGAACACTGAAGCTTTCTTT. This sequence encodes CSAFKHNMNTEAFF.

The CDR3 DNA follows: TGTGCCAGCAGCCAAGGTTGGGGGCGAAGGAACACTGAAGCTTTCTTT. This translates into CASSQGWGRRNTEAFF. The chain recombines TRBV14 with TRBJ1-1; D may be TRBD1 (6 bases). The CDR3 has 16 amino acids. V was cut by 1 base and J by 1 base, with 13 bases left in between. The V gene's germline CDR1 is SGHDN and CDR2 FVKESK.

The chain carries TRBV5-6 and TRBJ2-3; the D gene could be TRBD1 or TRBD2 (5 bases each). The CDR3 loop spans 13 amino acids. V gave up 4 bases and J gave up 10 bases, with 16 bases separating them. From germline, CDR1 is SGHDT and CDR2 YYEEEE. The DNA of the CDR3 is TGTGCCAGCAGCAAGGGACCCAACGATGCGCAGTATTTT. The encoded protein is CASSKGPNDAQYF.

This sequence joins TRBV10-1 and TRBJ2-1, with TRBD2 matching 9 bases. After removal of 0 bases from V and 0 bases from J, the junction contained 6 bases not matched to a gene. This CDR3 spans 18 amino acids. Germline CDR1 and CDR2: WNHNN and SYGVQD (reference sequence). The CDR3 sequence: CASSESSGSTFSYNEQFF. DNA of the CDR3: TGCGCCAGCAGTGAGTCTAGCGGGAGTACGTTCTCCTACAATGAGCAGTTCTTC.

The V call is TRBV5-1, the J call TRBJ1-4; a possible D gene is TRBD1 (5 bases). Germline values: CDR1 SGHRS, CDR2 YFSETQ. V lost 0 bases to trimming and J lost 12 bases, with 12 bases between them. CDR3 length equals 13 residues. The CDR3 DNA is TGCGCCAGCAGCTTGGGTAGGGACCGGGAACTGTTTTTT. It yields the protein CASSLGRDRELFF. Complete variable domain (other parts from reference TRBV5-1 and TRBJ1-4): KAGVTQTPRYLIKTRGQQVTLSCSPISGHRSVSWYQQTPGQGLQFLFEYFSETQRNKGNFPGRFSGRQFSNSRSEMNVSTLELGDSALYLCASSLGRDRELFFGSGTQLSVL.

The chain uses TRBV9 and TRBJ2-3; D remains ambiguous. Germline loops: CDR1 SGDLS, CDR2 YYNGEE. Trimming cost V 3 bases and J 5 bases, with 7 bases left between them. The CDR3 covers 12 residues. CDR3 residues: CASSARQDTQYF. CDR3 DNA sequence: TGTGCCAGCAGCGCCAGACAAGATACGCAGTATTTT.

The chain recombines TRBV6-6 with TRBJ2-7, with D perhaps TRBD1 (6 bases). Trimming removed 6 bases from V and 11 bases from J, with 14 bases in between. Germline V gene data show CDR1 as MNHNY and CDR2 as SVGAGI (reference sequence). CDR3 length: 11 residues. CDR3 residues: CASRTGPEEYF. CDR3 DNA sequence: TGTGCCAGCAGAACAGGGCCTGAGGAGTACTTC.

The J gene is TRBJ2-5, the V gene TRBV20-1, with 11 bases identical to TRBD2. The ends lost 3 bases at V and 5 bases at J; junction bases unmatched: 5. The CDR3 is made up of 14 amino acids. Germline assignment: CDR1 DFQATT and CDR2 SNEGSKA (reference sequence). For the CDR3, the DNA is TGCAGTGCTAGTCTAGCGGGAGGATGGGAGACCCAGTACTTC. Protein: CSASLAGGWETQYF.

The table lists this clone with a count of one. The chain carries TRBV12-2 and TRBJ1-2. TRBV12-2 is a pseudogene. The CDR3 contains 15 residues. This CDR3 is CASRLEGSSHYGYTF. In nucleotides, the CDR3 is TGTGCAAGTCGCTTAGAGGGGAGCTCCCACTATGGCTACACCTTC.

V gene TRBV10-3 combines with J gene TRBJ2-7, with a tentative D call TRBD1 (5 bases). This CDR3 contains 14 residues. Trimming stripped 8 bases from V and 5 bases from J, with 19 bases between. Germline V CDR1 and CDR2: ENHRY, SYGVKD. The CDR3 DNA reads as TGTGCCATCGCTCGGATAACAGGTGTTGACGAGCAGTACTTC. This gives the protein CAIARITGVDEQYF.

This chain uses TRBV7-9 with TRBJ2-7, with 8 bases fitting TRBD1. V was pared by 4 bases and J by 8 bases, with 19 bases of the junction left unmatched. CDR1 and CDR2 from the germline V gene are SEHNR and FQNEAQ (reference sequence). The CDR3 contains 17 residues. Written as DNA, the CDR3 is TGTGCCAGCAGCTCCGGAGCTCAGACAGGGGAGAGAGGGAAGCAGTACTTC. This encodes CASSSGAQTGERGKQYF. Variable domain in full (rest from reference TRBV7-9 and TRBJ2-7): DTGVSQNPRHKITKRGQNVTFRCDPISEHNRLYWYRQTLGQGPEFLTYFQNEAQLEKSRLLSDRFSAERPKGSFSTLEIQRTEQGDSAMYLCASSSGAQTGERGKQYFGPGTRLTVT.

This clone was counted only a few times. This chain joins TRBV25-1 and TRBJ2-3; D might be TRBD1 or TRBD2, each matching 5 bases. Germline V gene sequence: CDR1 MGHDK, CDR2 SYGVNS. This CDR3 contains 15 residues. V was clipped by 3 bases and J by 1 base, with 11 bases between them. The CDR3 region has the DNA TGTGCCAGCAGTGATCGGGACCGAGGCACAGATACGCAGTATTTT. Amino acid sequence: CASSDRDRGTDTQYF.

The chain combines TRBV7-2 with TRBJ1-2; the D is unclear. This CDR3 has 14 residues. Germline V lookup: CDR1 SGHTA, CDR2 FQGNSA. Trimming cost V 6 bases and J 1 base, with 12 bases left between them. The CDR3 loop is CASRSPGNNYGYTF. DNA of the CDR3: TGTGCCAGCAGGAGTCCGGGAAATAACTATGGCTACACCTTC. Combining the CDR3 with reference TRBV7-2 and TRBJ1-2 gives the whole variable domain GAGVSQSPSNKVTEKGKDVELRCDPISGHTALYWYRQSLGQGLEFLIYFQGNSAPDKSGLPSDRFSAERTGGSVSTLTIQRTQQEDSAVYLCASRSPGNNYGYTFGSGTRLTVV.

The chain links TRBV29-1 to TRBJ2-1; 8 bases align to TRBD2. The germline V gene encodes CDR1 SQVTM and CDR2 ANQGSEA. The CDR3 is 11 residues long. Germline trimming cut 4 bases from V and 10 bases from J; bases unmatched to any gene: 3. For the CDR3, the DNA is TGCAGCGTTGCACTAGCGGTCGAGCAGTTCTTC. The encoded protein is CSVALAVEQFF.

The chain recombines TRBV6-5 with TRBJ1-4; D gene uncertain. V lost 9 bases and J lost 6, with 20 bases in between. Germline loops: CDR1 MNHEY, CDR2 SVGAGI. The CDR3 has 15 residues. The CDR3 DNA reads TGTGCCAGTACGACCAGCCTGGCAAAGGATGAAAAACTGTTTTTT. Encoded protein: CASTTSLAKDEKLFF.

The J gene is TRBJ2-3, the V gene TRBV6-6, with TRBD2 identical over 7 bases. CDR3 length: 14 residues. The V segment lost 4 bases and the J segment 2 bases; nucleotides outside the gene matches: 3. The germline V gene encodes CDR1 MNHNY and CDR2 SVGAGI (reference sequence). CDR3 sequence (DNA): TGTGCCAGCAGTTCCGGGACTAACACAGATACGCAGTATTTT. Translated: CASSSGTNTDTQYF.

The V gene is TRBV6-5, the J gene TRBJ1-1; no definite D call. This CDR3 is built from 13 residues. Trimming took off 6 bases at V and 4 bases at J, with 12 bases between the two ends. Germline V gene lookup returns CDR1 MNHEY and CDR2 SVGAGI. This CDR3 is CASSRTRGTEAFF. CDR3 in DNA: TGTGCCAGCAGCCGGACGCGGGGCACTGAAGCTTTCTTT.

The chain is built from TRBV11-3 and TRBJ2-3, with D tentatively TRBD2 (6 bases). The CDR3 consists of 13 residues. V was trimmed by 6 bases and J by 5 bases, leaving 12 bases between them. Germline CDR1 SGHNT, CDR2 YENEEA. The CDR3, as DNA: TGTGCCAGCAGGGCGGGGCCAGGAGATACGCAGTATTTT. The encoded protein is CASRAGPGDTQYF. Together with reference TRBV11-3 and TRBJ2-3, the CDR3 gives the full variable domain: EAGVVQSPRYKIIEKKQPVAFWCNPISGHNTLYWYLQNLGQGPELLIRYENEEAVDDSQLPKDRFSAERLKGVDSTLKIQPAELGDSAVYLCASRAGPGDTQYFGPGTRLTVL.

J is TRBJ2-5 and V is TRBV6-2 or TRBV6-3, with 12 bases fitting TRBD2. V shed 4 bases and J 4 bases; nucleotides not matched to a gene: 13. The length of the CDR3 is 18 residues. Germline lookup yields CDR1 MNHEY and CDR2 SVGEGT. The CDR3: CASSSSGTSGFRAETQYF. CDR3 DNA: TGTGCCAGCAGTTCCTCCGGGACTAGCGGGTTCAGGGCAGAGACCCAGTACTTC.

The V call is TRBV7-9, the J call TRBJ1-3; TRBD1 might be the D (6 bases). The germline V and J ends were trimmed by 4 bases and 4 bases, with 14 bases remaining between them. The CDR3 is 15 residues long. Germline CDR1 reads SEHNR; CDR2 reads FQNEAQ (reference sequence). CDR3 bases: TGTGCCAGCAGCTACCAGTCGGGGGGCGGAAACACCATATATTTT. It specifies CASSYQSGGGNTIYF.

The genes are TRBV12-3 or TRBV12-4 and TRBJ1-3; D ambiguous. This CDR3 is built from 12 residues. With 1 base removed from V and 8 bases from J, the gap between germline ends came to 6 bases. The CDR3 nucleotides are TGTGCCAGCAGTTTAGTACGGGACACCATATATTTT. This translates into CASSLVRDTIYF.

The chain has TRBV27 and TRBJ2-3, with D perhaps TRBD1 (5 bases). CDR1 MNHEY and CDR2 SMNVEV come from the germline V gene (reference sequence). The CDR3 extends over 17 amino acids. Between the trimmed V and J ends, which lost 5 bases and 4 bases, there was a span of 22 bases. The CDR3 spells CASSPGQGKLRADTQYF. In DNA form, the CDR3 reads TGTGCCAGCAGTCCCGGGCAGGGAAAGCTCCGGGCAGATACGCAGTATTTT.

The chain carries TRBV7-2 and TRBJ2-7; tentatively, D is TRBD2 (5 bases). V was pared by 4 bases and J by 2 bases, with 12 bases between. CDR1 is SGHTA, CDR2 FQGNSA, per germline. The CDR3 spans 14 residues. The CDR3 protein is CASSSRRAPYEQYF. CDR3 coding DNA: TGTGCCAGCAGCTCCAGGCGGGCGCCCTACGAGCAGTACTTC.